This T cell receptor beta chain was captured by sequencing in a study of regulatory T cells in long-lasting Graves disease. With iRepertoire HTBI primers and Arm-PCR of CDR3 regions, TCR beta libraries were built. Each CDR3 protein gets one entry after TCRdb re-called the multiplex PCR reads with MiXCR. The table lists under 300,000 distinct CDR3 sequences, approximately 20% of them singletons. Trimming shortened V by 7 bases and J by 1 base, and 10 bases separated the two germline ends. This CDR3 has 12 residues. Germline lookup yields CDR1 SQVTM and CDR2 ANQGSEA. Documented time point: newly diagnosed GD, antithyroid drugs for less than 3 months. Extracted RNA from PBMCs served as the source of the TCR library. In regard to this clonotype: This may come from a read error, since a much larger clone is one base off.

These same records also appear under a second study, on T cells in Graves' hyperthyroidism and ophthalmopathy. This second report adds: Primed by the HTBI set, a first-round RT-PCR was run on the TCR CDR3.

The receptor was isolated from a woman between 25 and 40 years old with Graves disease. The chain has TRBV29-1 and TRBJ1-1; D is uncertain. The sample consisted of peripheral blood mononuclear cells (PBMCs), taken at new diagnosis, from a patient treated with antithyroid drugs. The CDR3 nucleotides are TGCAGCGCTGGGAAGGGGAACACTGAAGCTTTCTTT. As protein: CSAGKGNTEAFF.